This T cell receptor beta chain was obtained from a study of blood T cell repertoires in COVID-19 (dated by TCRdb to 2018 to 2021). With regard to the full study: Samples from collaborators originated in the United States, Italy and Spain and spanned both the acute and convalescent phases of COVID-19. The prospective study material was composed of cDNA or gDNA derived from T cells, B-cell-depleted T cells, or PBMCs. Deeply sampled blood TCRbeta repertoires from subjects exposed to, actively infected with, or recovered from COVID-19 were included in the dataset. The repertoires were released in a freely available public database meant as a resource for research on the immune response to SARS-CoV-2. Samples came from the ongoing ImmuneRACE study (first 160 participants) plus 1,254 subjects from 6 global collaborators. The sample metadata nearly always contained a de-identified subject ID, COVID-19 status, age in years and sex. Where available, HLA class I and class II types were obtained from metadata supplied by the sample provider rather than from assay-based typing.

To note about this clone: There is no known antigen for this receptor. Nothing much larger sits one base from this clone, and base qualities are not available.

Results and caveats for the whole study, not just this receptor: The quantity of clinical and demographic metadata differed by source and by participant and was supplied without curation.

There are 12 amino acids in the CDR3, from cysteine to phenylalanine inclusive. The entry retains the CDR3 DNA only, 36 bases that are in frame from base 1. V is pared back by 5 bases and J by 5 bases, with 10 bases lying between the germline termini. From the germline V gene, CDR1 is MNHEY and CDR2 is SVGAGI. In the prospective study, participants were roughly 18 to 100 years old, resided in about two dozen geographic areas of the United States, and were enrolled through a virtual design. Cohort assignment in the prospective study relied on participant-reported clinical history from a screening survey and a study questionnaire. Mobile phlebotomists in the prospective study collected whole blood, serum and a nasopharyngeal or oropharyngeal swab from every participant. Over a roughly two-month period, participants in the prospective study had the option of providing additional blood draws and questionnaires. Prospective study blood samples were shipped either frozen or at room temperature before DNA extraction.

TCRbeta CDR3 regions were amplified from genomic DNA using the immunoSEQ Assay, a bias-controlled multiplex PCR. The authors' pipeline ran thus. The number of nucleated cells in each sample was estimated from the amplification of reference gene primers within the assay. Sequence reads were collapsed and filtered to measure the absolute abundance of every unique TCRbeta CDR3 rearrangement. For each sample, productive Simpson clonality was calculated as the square root of Simpson's diversity index over productive rearrangements. The clones in this table, taken by TCRdb from immuneACCESS, are in-frame only. Not every clone is retained; where verified, under half of the shortfall comes from an unresolved V gene, and the cause of the rest is unknown. V and J calls and clone size come straight from that table; D and trimming were deduced from the DNA. In all, the sample holds about 200,000 clones, and roughly 89% of those were seen once. 2% to 2.5% of the sample belongs to the ten largest clones.

This TCR was recovered from a woman between 40 and 50 years old with acute COVID-19. The chain joins TRBV6-5 to TRBJ2-7; the D gene is possibly TRBD2, with 7 bases matching. The sample taken for sequencing was PBMCs or T cells enriched from blood (not recorded which). The DNA sequence reads TGTGCCAGCAGTCGAGGGGGGGACGAGCAGTACTTC. This is translated as CASSRGGDEQYF.